This T cell receptor beta chain was sequenced for a study of T cell changes during pregnancy in multiple sclerosis. The CDR3 loop spans 13 amino acids. With 3 bases removed from V and 6 bases from J, the gap between germline ends came to 9 bases. Germline CDR1 ENHRY, CDR2 SYGVKD. The table came from immunoSEQ multiplex PCR; TCRdb's copy has only in-frame clones and leaves some out. The sample has about 46,000 clones, around 93% seen once. The TCR sequence derives from a female donor with multiple sclerosis, enrolled in a pregnancy study. The sequenced sample was CD8+ T cells from peripheral blood mononuclear cells, obtained in the first trimester of pregnancy. This chain uses TRBV10-3 with TRBJ1-5; no firm D call. The DNA of the CDR3 is TGTGCCATCAGTGATTACAACAGTCAGCCCCAGCATTTT. Encoded protein: CAISDYNSQPQHF.